These T cell receptor beta chains were read from a single sample in a study of blood T cell repertoires in COVID-19. Produced via immunoSEQ multiplex PCR; TCRdb's table is partial and in-frame only. The data hold around 300,000 clones, with approximately 90% observed a single time. The sample taken for sequencing was peripheral blood. Receptor source: a woman in her forties or fifties with COVID-19, enrolled during active disease. Each CDR3 is given with its conserved first and last residue. The order of the fields is CDR3 DNA, CDR3 protein, clone size, V gene, D gene, J gene. A D gene is named only where the DNA matches it firmly. The listing skips clone size in some rows; elsewhere it reads once, few, many or a size class.

cdr3_nt: TGTGCCAGCAGCGCTAGGACAGGGAGGCAAGAGACCCAGTACTTC
cdr3_aa: CASSARTGRQETQYF
clone_size: NA
v_call: TRBV5-8
d_call: TRBD1
j_call: TRBJ2-5

cdr3_nt: TGTGCCTGGAGTTTCGAGTGGGAGCTGTTTTTT
cdr3_aa: CAWSFEWELFF
clone_size: NA
v_call: TRBV30
d_call: NA
j_call: TRBJ2-2

cdr3_nt: TGTGCCAGCAGCCTACGGGAGGGCTCCTACAATGAGCAGTTCTTC
cdr3_aa: CASSLREGSYNEQFF
clone_size: NA
v_call: TRBV3-1/TRBV3-2
d_call: TRBD2
j_call: TRBJ2-1

cdr3_nt: TGCAGCGTTTATTTCTCTAGCGGGAGTGTTCCTACGGGCACAGATACGCAGTATTTT
cdr3_aa: CSVYFSSGSVPTGTDTQYF
clone_size: NA
v_call: TRBV29-1
d_call: TRBD2
j_call: TRBJ2-3

cdr3_nt: TGCGCCAGCAGACAAACAGGGCCGGTTTCCGAAAAACTGTTTTTT
cdr3_aa: CASRQTGPVSEKLFF
clone_size: NA
v_call: TRBV5-1
d_call: NA
j_call: TRBJ1-4

cdr3_nt: TGCGCCAGCAGCTTGGCTAGCCGCTCTGCGGTGTATGAGCAGTTCTTC
cdr3_aa: CASSLASRSAVYEQFF
clone_size: NA
v_call: TRBV5-1
d_call: NA
j_call: TRBJ2-1

cdr3_nt: TGTGCCTGGAGTACTAGCGGGAGGGTTATTGAGCAGTTCTTC
cdr3_aa: CAWSTSGRVIEQFF
clone_size: NA
v_call: TRBV30
d_call: TRBD2
j_call: TRBJ2-1

cdr3_nt: TGTGCCAGCAGCTTTCAACGGGGCTCTGGAAACACCATATATTTT
cdr3_aa: CASSFQRGSGNTIYF
clone_size: NA
v_call: TRBV5-6
d_call: NA
j_call: TRBJ1-3

cdr3_nt: TGTGCCAGCAGTCTAAGCGGAGGACAGCCACACTACGAGCAGTACTTC
cdr3_aa: CASSLSGGQPHYEQYF
clone_size: NA
v_call: TRBV2
d_call: NA
j_call: TRBJ2-7

cdr3_nt: TGTGCCAGCTCCCAGGCCGGGACAGGGGCCTACGAGCAGTACTTC
cdr3_aa: CASSQAGTGAYEQYF
clone_size: once
v_call: TRBV18
d_call: TRBD1
j_call: TRBJ2-7

cdr3_nt: TGTGCCAGCAGCGTAGGTACCGGGACTCTCAGGGAGCAGTTCTTC
cdr3_aa: CASSVGTGTLREQFF
clone_size: once
v_call: TRBV9
d_call: NA
j_call: TRBJ2-1

cdr3_nt: TGCGCCAGCAGCTTACGAGACAGGGTGGCTGAAGCTTTCTTT
cdr3_aa: CASSLRDRVAEAFF
clone_size: NA
v_call: TRBV5-1
d_call: TRBD1
j_call: TRBJ1-1

cdr3_nt: TGCGCCAGCAGCTTAGGGGATTTCCCCTCACATGAAAAACTGTTTTTT
cdr3_aa: CASSLGDFPSHEKLFF
clone_size: once
v_call: TRBV5-1
d_call: NA
j_call: TRBJ1-4

cdr3_nt: TGTGCCAGCAGTTTGCGGGTCCCGGTCGATGGCTACACCTTC
cdr3_aa: CASSLRVPVDGYTF
clone_size: NA
v_call: TRBV28
d_call: NA
j_call: TRBJ1-2

cdr3_nt: TGTGCCAGCAGTTTAGCACCCCCCGGTCAGGGCTGGGGGCCCCAGCATTTT
cdr3_aa: CASSLAPPGQGWGPQHF
clone_size: NA
v_call: TRBV6-2/TRBV6-3
d_call: NA
j_call: TRBJ1-5

cdr3_nt: TGTGCCAGCAGCTTGAGCGGAACGGGAGGGGAGCTGTTTTTT
cdr3_aa: CASSLSGTGGELFF
clone_size: NA
v_call: TRBV7-9
d_call: NA
j_call: TRBJ2-2

cdr3_nt: TGTGCCAGCTCACCCGGAGGGGCTTCCTACGAGCAGTACTTC
cdr3_aa: CASSPGGASYEQYF
clone_size: NA
v_call: TRBV18
d_call: NA
j_call: TRBJ2-7

cdr3_nt: TGTGCCAGCAGCTTAAGGGACTACCTCTACAATGAGCAGTTCTTC
cdr3_aa: CASSLRDYLYNEQFF
clone_size: NA
v_call: TRBV7-6
d_call: TRBD2
j_call: TRBJ2-1

cdr3_nt: TGCGCCAGCAGCTCCGGCGGCTACGAGCAGTACTTC
cdr3_aa: CASSSGGYEQYF
clone_size: NA
v_call: TRBV5-1
d_call: NA
j_call: TRBJ2-7

cdr3_nt: TGTGCCAGCAGACATACAGGGACCCCCCAGTACTTC
cdr3_aa: CASRHTGTPQYF
clone_size: NA
v_call: TRBV12-3/TRBV12-4
d_call: NA
j_call: TRBJ2-5

cdr3_nt: TGTGCCAGCTCACCCCTGGAGGGTGAGCAGTTCTTC
cdr3_aa: CASSPLEGEQFF
clone_size: NA
v_call: TRBV18
d_call: NA
j_call: TRBJ2-1

cdr3_nt: TGTGCCACCAGTGAGGGACAGGGGGCCTACAATGAGCAGTTCTTC
cdr3_aa: CATSEGQGAYNEQFF
clone_size: NA
v_call: TRBV24-1
d_call: TRBD1
j_call: TRBJ2-1

cdr3_nt: TGCGCCAGCAGCCAAGGGGAGGGGGTACCGGTGGCTAGCGAGAAAGAGACCCAGTACTTC
cdr3_aa: CASSQGEGVPVASEKETQYF
clone_size: NA
v_call: TRBV4-1
d_call: NA
j_call: TRBJ2-5

cdr3_nt: TGTGCCAGTCAAATACAGGGTCACAGCAATCAGCCCCAGCATTTT
cdr3_aa: CASQIQGHSNQPQHF
clone_size: NA
v_call: TRBV2
d_call: NA
j_call: TRBJ1-5

cdr3_nt: TGTGCCAGCAGCTTCAGTGACAGCCTCACCGGGGAGCTGTTTTTT
cdr3_aa: CASSFSDSLTGELFF
clone_size: NA
v_call: TRBV7-7
d_call: NA
j_call: TRBJ2-2

cdr3_nt: TGTGCCAGCAGCTTAGACGCAGGGGGCGCGTACACTGAAGCTTTCTTT
cdr3_aa: CASSLDAGGAYTEAFF
clone_size: few
v_call: TRBV11-3
d_call: TRBD1
j_call: TRBJ1-1

cdr3_nt: TGTGCCAGCAGCTTTCACACTAGCGGGCCTAGCACAGATACGCAGTATTTT
cdr3_aa: CASSFHTSGPSTDTQYF
clone_size: NA
v_call: TRBV9
d_call: TRBD2
j_call: TRBJ2-3

cdr3_nt: TGTGCCAGCAGCACCACCCTAGCGGGGGAGACCGGGGAGCTGTTTTTT
cdr3_aa: CASSTTLAGETGELFF
clone_size: NA
v_call: TRBV21-1
d_call: NA
j_call: TRBJ2-2

cdr3_nt: TGCGCCAGCAGCCAATCGGCGGGAGGGGTCACCGGGGAGCTGTTTTTT
cdr3_aa: CASSQSAGGVTGELFF
clone_size: once
v_call: TRBV4-3
d_call: TRBD2
j_call: TRBJ2-2

cdr3_nt: TGTGCCAGCTCACCCAGCGGGAGAGGCAATGAGCAGTTCTTC
cdr3_aa: CASSPSGRGNEQFF
clone_size: NA
v_call: TRBV18
d_call: TRBD2
j_call: TRBJ2-1

cdr3_nt: TGCAGCGTAACGGGACAGGGGTGGAAGTGGGCCCAGTACTTC
cdr3_aa: CSVTGQGWKWAQYF
clone_size: NA
v_call: TRBV29-1
d_call: TRBD1
j_call: TRBJ2-5

cdr3_nt: TGTGCCAGCAGCCGAGAAGGGACTACCATATATTTT
cdr3_aa: CASSREGTTIYF
clone_size: few
v_call: TRBV4-2
d_call: NA
j_call: TRBJ1-3

cdr3_nt: TGTGCCAGCAGCCGAGTCTCAAGGGCGGGGTACGAGCAGTACTTC
cdr3_aa: CASSRVSRAGYEQYF
clone_size: NA
v_call: TRBV6-5
d_call: NA
j_call: TRBJ2-7

cdr3_nt: TGTGCCAGCAGTGAATCTACCTACTTCTATGAGCAGTTCTTC
cdr3_aa: CASSESTYFYEQFF
clone_size: NA
v_call: TRBV2
d_call: NA
j_call: TRBJ2-1

cdr3_nt: TGCGCCAGCAGCTTAGGTGGGCCAGGCGATGGGCCCCAGCATTTT
cdr3_aa: CASSLGGPGDGPQHF
clone_size: NA
v_call: TRBV5-1
d_call: NA
j_call: TRBJ1-5

cdr3_nt: TGTGCCAGCAGCCACAGTACAGCGAACACCGGGGAGCTGTTTTTT
cdr3_aa: CASSHSTANTGELFF
clone_size: NA
v_call: TRBV7-9
d_call: NA
j_call: TRBJ2-2

cdr3_nt: TGTGCCAGCAGCGTGACAGGACTTGTTTCCCGAACCACAGATACGCAGTATTTT
cdr3_aa: CASSVTGLVSRTTDTQYF
clone_size: NA
v_call: TRBV11-2
d_call: NA
j_call: TRBJ2-3

cdr3_nt: TGTGCCAGCACCCGGGGGGATAGCTCTGGAAACACCATATATTTT
cdr3_aa: CASTRGDSSGNTIYF
clone_size: once
v_call: TRBV13
d_call: NA
j_call: TRBJ1-3

cdr3_nt: TGTGCCAGCAGTGAAGCACTAGTGAACACTGAAGCTTTCTTT
cdr3_aa: CASSEALVNTEAFF
clone_size: once
v_call: TRBV6-1
d_call: NA
j_call: TRBJ1-1

cdr3_nt: TGTGCCAGCAGCACAACCGGGACACTCACTGAAGCTTTCTTT
cdr3_aa: CASSTTGTLTEAFF
clone_size: few
v_call: TRBV11-2
d_call: NA
j_call: TRBJ1-1